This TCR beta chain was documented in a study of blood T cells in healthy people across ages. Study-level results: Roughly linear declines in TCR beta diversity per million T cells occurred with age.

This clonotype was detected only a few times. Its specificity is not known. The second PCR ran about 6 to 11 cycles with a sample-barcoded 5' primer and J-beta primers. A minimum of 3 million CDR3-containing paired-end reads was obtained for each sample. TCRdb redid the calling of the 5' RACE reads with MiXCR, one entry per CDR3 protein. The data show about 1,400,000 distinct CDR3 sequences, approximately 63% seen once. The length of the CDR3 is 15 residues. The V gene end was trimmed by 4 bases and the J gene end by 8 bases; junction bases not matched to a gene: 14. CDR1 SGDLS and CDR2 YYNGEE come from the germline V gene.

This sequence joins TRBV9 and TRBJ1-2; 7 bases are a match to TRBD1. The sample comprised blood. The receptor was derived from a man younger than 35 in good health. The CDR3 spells CASSSLDRDLQGYTF. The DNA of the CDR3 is TGTGCCAGCAGCTCCCTCGACAGGGATTTGCAGGGCTACACCTTC.